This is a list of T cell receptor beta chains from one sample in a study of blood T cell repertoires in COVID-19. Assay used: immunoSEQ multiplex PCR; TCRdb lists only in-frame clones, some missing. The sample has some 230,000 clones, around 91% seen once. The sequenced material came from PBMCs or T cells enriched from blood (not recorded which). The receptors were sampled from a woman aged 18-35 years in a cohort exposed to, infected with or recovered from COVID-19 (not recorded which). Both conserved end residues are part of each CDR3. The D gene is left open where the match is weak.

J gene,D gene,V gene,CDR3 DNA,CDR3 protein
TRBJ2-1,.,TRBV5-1,TGCGCCAGCAGCTTGGCGGCGGGGGCCGTCAATGAGCAGTTCTTC,CASSLAAGAVNEQFF
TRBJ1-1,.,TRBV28,TGTGCCAGCAGTCCGTCAGGGACAATGAACACTGAAGCTTTCTTT,CASSPSGTMNTEAFF
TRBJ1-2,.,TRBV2,TGTGCCAGCAGTGAATTGGGGGGAGCTGGCTACACCTTC,CASSELGGAGYTF
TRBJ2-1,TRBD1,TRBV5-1,TGCGCCAGCAGCACCGACAGGGGACCTTACAATGAGCAGTTCTTC,CASSTDRGPYNEQFF
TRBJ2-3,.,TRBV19,TGTGCCAGTAGTGGAGGTAGTACGCAGTATTTT,CASSGGSTQYF
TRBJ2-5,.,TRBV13,TGTGCCAGCAGCGCTAGGGCCCTGGGGGGAGAGACCCAGTACTTC,CASSARALGGETQYF
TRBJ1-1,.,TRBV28,TGTGCCAGCACCCCTGACAGAACGAACACTGAAGCTTTCTTT,CASTPDRTNTEAFF
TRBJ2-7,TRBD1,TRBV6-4,TGTGCCAGCAGCGCGGACAGGGAAGTTAGCTTCGGTCTCTCGTCTGGCGAGCAGTACTTC,CASSADREVSFGLSSGEQYF
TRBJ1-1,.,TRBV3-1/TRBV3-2,TGTGCCAGCAGCCACCGCCGGAGAGTGACTGAAGCTTTCTTT,CASSHRRRVTEAFF
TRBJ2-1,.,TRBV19,TGTGCCAGTAGGGGGTGGACAAATGAGCAGTTCTTC,CASRGWTNEQFF
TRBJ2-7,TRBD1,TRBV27,TGTGCCAGCACCCTTAGGCAGGGGGCCTACGAGCAGTACTTC,CASTLRQGAYEQYF
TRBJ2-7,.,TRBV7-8,TGTGCCAGCAGCGCACGGGTATTGGCGACCTACGAGCAGTACTTC,CASSARVLATYEQYF
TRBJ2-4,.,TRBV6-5,TGTGCCACCTCTCAAGTAGGGGATAGCATTCAGTACTTC,CATSQVGDSIQYF
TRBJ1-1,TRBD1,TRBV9,TGTGCCAGCAGCGGACCAGGGGGCACTGAAGCTTTCTTT,CASSGPGGTEAFF
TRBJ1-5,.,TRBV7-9,TGTGCCAGCAGCTTAAGCGGGTATGAAGATCAGCCCCAGCATTTT,CASSLSGYEDQPQHF
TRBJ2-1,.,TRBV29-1,TGCAGCGTGATCCGGGACACAAACAATGAGCAGTTCTTC,CSVIRDTNNEQFF